The 27 T cell receptor beta chains reported below all come from one sample, sequenced in a study of CD8+ T cells in alopecia areata. Treatment here: oral pan-JAK inhibitor, 5-10 mg twice daily. Extracted from the samples, RNA was reverse transcribed into cDNA to serve as the sequencing template. Assay: immunoSEQ multiplex PCR; the TCRdb copy retains only in-frame clones and omits some. The sample lists under 150,000 clones; 50% to 55% were seen once. Specimen: CD4+ T cells sorted from blood, collected at week 4, from a patient treated with tofacitinib. Receptors originate from a human donor with alopecia areata.

This sequence joins TRBV4-1 and TRBJ2-7; weak D call: TRBD1 (6 bases). The V end lost 1 base, the J end lost 2 bases, and 15 bases lay between the germline ends. In germline, CDR1 is MGHRA, CDR2 YSYEKL. CDR3 length: 16 amino acids. The CDR3 spells CASSQASGVLPYEQYF. The CDR3 nucleotides are TGCGCCAGCAGCCAAGCGTCAGGGGTTTTGCCCTACGAGCAGTACTTC.

The chain links TRBV5-4 to TRBJ2-3, with D possibly called TRBD1 or TRBD2 (5 bases each). V lost 3 bases to trimming and J lost 0 bases, with 5 bases between them. Germline assignment: CDR1 SGHNT and CDR2 YYREEE (reference sequence). The CDR3 has 13 residues. As DNA, the CDR3 is TGTGCCAGCAGCTGGGACAGCACAGATACGCAGTATTTT. Its protein is CASSWDSTDTQYF.

The chain uses TRBV5-6 and TRBJ2-5, with 7 positions matching TRBD1. The germline V gene has CDR1 SGHDT and CDR2 YYEEEE. The CDR3 covers 14 residues. The V and J ends lost 2 bases and 5 bases, in that order; junction bases with no gene match: 6. The CDR3 reads CASSLRQGRETQYF. The DNA for the CDR3 is TGTGCCAGCAGCTTACGACAGGGACGCGAGACCCAGTACTTC.

The gene calls are TRBV2 and TRBJ1-5, with a weak D call TRBD1 (5 bases). The CDR3 length is 14 residues. The V gene's germline CDR1 is SNHLY and CDR2 FYNNEI. Trimming took 6 bases from V and 4 from J, leaving 13 bases between them. The CDR3 here is CASSLQVLNQPQHF. CDR3 DNA sequence: TGTGCCAGCAGCCTACAGGTTTTAAATCAGCCCCAGCATTTT.

This chain uses TRBV4-1 with TRBJ2-5, with no clear D. CDR3 length equals 13 residues. V gave up 5 bases and J gave up 2 bases, with 9 bases separating them. Germline assignment: CDR1 MGHRA and CDR2 YSYEKL. DNA of the CDR3: TGCGCCAGCAGCATCACAATACAAGAGACCCAGTACTTC. This codes for CASSITIQETQYF.

This chain uses TRBV6-1 with TRBJ1-2; TRBD1 aligns across 9 bases. This CDR3 has 15 amino acids. V lost 1 base, J lost 4 bases, and 4 bases stayed unmatched. The germline V gene has CDR1 MNHNS and CDR2 SASEGT. CDR3 DNA: TGTGCCAGCAGTGAAGGCCCGGGACAGGGCTATGGCTACACCTTC. This translates into CASSEGPGQGYGYTF.

In this sample, this clone turned up a few times. The chain combines TRBV2 with TRBJ2-1; D uncertain. Trimming took 6 bases from V and 6 from J, leaving 12 bases between them. CDR1 is SNHLY, CDR2 FYNNEI, per germline. This CDR3 contains 13 residues. The CDR3: CASSPIFPNEQFF. CDR3 DNA sequence: TGTGCCAGCAGCCCGATCTTTCCCAATGAGCAGTTCTTC.

V gene TRBV2 combines with J gene TRBJ1-2; D is uncertain. The germline gives CDR1 SNHLY, CDR2 FYNNEI. The ends were cut back, 3 bases at V and 8 bases at J, with 4 bases in the middle. This CDR3 has 10 residues. CDR3 coding DNA: TGTGCCAGCAGTGACCCAGGCTACACCTTC. This translates into CASSDPGYTF.

This clone was found once. The V call is TRBV30, the J call TRBJ1-2, with D tentatively TRBD1 (5 bases). The CDR3 loop spans 14 amino acids. Per germline, CDR1 GTSNPN and CDR2 SVGIG (reference sequence). The V end lost 4 bases, the J end lost 7 bases, and 19 bases lay between the germline ends. Written as DNA, the CDR3 is TGTGCCTGGAATCAGGGCCTCGGTGGAGGTGGCTACACCTTC. Translation gives CAWNQGLGGGGYTF. Full variable domain (rest looked up from reference TRBV30 and TRBJ1-2): SQTIHQWPATLVQPVGSPLSLECTVEGTSNPNLYWYRQAAGRGLQLLFYSVGIGQISSEVPQNLSASRPQDRQFILSSKKLLLSDSGFYLCAWNQGLGGGGYTFGSGTRLTVV.

This sequence joins TRBV29-1 and TRBJ2-7; D not resolved. Germline V gene lookup returns CDR1 SQVTM and CDR2 ANQGSEA. The CDR3 is 11 amino acids. V lost 7 bases to trimming and J lost 3 bases, with 10 bases between them. CDR3 nucleotide sequence: TGCAGCGCTGCTGAGTTCTACGAGCAGTACTTC. Its translation is CSAAEFYEQYF.

This clone was found once. The chain links TRBV4-1 to TRBJ2-4, with D hard to call. V was shortened by 5 bases and J by 1 base, with 18 bases between the two germline ends. CDR3 length equals 17 residues. CDR1 and CDR2 from the germline V gene are MGHRA and YSYEKL. In DNA form, the CDR3 reads TGCGCCAGCAGCTCCAGGTCAGGAAGGATCGCCAAAAACATTCAGTACTTC. It encodes CASSSRSGRIAKNIQYF.

The chain combines TRBV6-6 with TRBJ2-7; a weak D match, TRBD1 (6 bases). V lost 5 bases and J 4 bases, leaving 18 bases between the germline ends. Germline lookup yields CDR1 MNHNY and CDR2 SVGAGI (reference sequence). This CDR3 comprises 15 residues. CDR3 sequence: CASSDLGDTRYEQYF. DNA for the CDR3: TGTGCCAGCAGTGACTTAGGGGACACAAGGTACGAGCAGTACTTC.

V is TRBV29-1 and J is TRBJ2-4; 7 bases are shared with TRBD1. The CDR3 covers 14 residues. Germline V gives CDR1 SQVTM, CDR2 ANQGSEA. J lost 2 bases, V lost 5 bases, and 6 bases had no gene match. The CDR3: CSVTGVLTKNIQYF. CDR3 coding DNA: TGCAGCGTTACAGGGGTCTTAACCAAAAACATTCAGTACTTC.

The chain joins TRBV9 to TRBJ2-5; no clear D. Trimming stripped 8 bases from V and 0 bases from J, with 17 bases between. The CDR3 spans 15 residues. Per germline, CDR1 SGDLS and CDR2 YYNGEE. In nucleotides, the CDR3 is TGTGCCAGTTCTCCTAATGGGCGAGACCAAGAGACCCAGTACTTC. It translates to CASSPNGRDQETQYF.

Turning to this clone: The identical CDR3 is also encoded by other nucleotide sequences in the sample. The genes are TRBV9 and TRBJ1-5; D is perhaps TRBD1 (6 bases). V was pared by 2 bases and J by 1 base, with 7 bases between. CDR1 and CDR2 from the germline V gene are SGDLS and YYNGEE. The CDR3 contains 14 residues. This chain's CDR3 is CASSVGQSNQPQHF. CDR3 in DNA: TGTGCCAGCAGCGTCGGACAGAGCAATCAGCCCCAGCATTTT.

This clone came up a few times. The chain couples TRBV2 to TRBJ2-3; unclear D gene. The CDR3 length is 14 residues. Between the trimmed V and J ends, which lost 6 bases and 0 bases, there was a span of 10 bases. Germline values: CDR1 SNHLY, CDR2 FYNNEI. This CDR3 reads CASRKGPSTDTQYF. As DNA, the CDR3 is TGTGCCAGCAGGAAGGGCCCCAGCACAGATACGCAGTATTTT.

The chain joins TRBV25-1 to TRBJ2-5; 7 bases align to TRBD2. The CDR3 length is 16 residues. After removal of 2 bases from V and 4 bases from J, the junction contained 10 bases not matched to a gene. Germline V gene lookup returns CDR1 MGHDK and CDR2 SYGVNS. CDR3 DNA: TGTGCCAGCAGTGAAGGGAGGACTAGGTGGGCAGAGACCCAGTACTTC. It encodes CASSEGRTRWAETQYF.

J is TRBJ1-6 and V is TRBV4-2, with a tentative D call TRBD1 (6 bases). Trimming left V 6 bases short and J 4 bases short, with 16 bases between. Germline V gene sequence: CDR1 LGHNA, CDR2 YNFKEQ. CDR3 length: 16 residues. CDR3: CASRHGGGDYNSPLHF. CDR3 coding DNA: TGTGCCAGCAGGCATGGGGGCGGGGATTATAATTCACCCCTCCACTTT.

The gene calls are TRBV30 and TRBJ2-3, with TRBD2 matching over 8 bases. This CDR3 is built from 17 residues. After removal of 4 bases from V and 2 bases from J, the junction contained 14 bases not matched to a gene. Germline assignment: CDR1 GTSNPN and CDR2 SVGIG (reference sequence). CDR3 nucleotides: TGTGCCTGGAACCTCCCCGGGACGGGGGGGACCACAGATACGCAGTATTTT. This translates into CAWNLPGTGGTTDTQYF.

The sample holds a few counts of this clone. The chain employs TRBV29-1 and TRBJ2-7; no clear D. The CDR3 is 11 residues long. The germline V gene has CDR1 SQVTM and CDR2 ANQGSEA. V was trimmed by 4 bases and J by 3 bases, leaving 7 bases between them. The CDR3 bases are TGCAGCGTTGTGGACGGCTACGAGCAGTACTTC. Its translation: CSVVDGYEQYF.

In its sample, this clone was seen once. This chain uses TRBV6-5 with TRBJ2-7; perhaps TRBD1 as D (5 bases). The CDR3 is 14 amino acids. Per the germline V gene, CDR1 is MNHEY and CDR2 is SVGAGI. V dropped 6 bases and J dropped 0 bases, with 12 bases sitting between them. Written as DNA, the CDR3 is TGTGCCAGCAGCCCAGACAGAAGCTCCTACGAGCAGTACTTC. Its protein is CASSPDRSSYEQYF.

The chain uses TRBV6-5 and TRBJ1-2, with a weak D call TRBD1 (6 bases). The length of the CDR3 is 12 residues. Trimming cost V 9 bases and J 1 base, with 9 bases left between them. Germline values: CDR1 MNHEY, CDR2 SVGAGI. The CDR3 loop is CASRDNNYGYTF. The CDR3, as DNA: TGTGCCAGTAGGGACAATAACTATGGCTACACCTTC.

The rearrangement uses TRBV5-1 and TRBJ1-2; 7 bases line up with TRBD1. The germline gives CDR1 SGHRS, CDR2 YFSETQ. This CDR3 contains 15 residues. V was clipped by 0 bases and J by 6 bases; unmatched bases: 8. This CDR3 is CASSLVVRGGDGYTF. In DNA form, the CDR3 reads TGCGCCAGCAGCTTGGTGGTGCGAGGGGGCGATGGCTACACCTTC. Full variable domain (outside the CDR3, taken from reference TRBV5-1 and TRBJ1-2): KAGVTQTPRYLIKTRGQQVTLSCSPISGHRSVSWYQQTPGQGLQFLFEYFSETQRNKGNFPGRFSGRQFSNSRSEMNVSTLELGDSALYLCASSLVVRGGDGYTFGSGTRLTVV.

V is TRBV5-6 and J is TRBJ2-4, with D possibly TRBD2 on 5 matching bases. The CDR3 has 14 amino acids. Trimming stripped 4 bases from V and 8 bases from J, with 16 bases between. Looked up from germline, CDR1 is SGHDT and CDR2 is YYEEEE. The CDR3 bases are TGTGCCAGCAGCCCCAGTGAGTGGGGAGACATTCAGTACTTC. Its protein product is CASSPSEWGDIQYF.

The genes are TRBV7-9 and TRBJ1-5, with D possibly matching TRBD1 (6 bases). Germline-derived CDR1 and CDR2 are SEHNR and FQNEAQ (reference sequence). With 5 bases removed from V and 2 bases from J, the gap between germline ends came to 13 bases. There are 15 residues in the CDR3. CDR3 region: CASSDQRGGNQPQHF. DNA for the CDR3: TGTGCCAGCAGCGACCAGAGGGGGGGCAATCAGCCCCAGCATTTT.

The chain links TRBV10-3 to TRBJ2-7; D gene unclear. This CDR3 contains 12 residues. The germline V gene encodes CDR1 ENHRY and CDR2 SYGVKD. The V and J ends lost 2 bases and 5 bases respectively, with 7 bases between them. DNA of the CDR3: TGTGCCATCAGTGAGACGGCAAACGAGCAGTACTTC. Protein product: CAISETANEQYF.

The chain uses TRBV30 and TRBJ2-4; 7 bases fit TRBD1. The CDR3 covers 14 residues. Germline trimming cut 8 bases from V and 0 bases from J; bases unmatched to any gene: 7. Germline V gene lookup returns CDR1 GTSNPN and CDR2 SVGIG (reference sequence). The CDR3 spells CAGRDSLAKNIQYF. The CDR3 nucleotides read TGTGCCGGAAGGGACAGCCTAGCCAAAAACATTCAGTACTTC.